This T cell receptor beta chain derives from a study of blood T cell repertoires in COVID-19. Study details: In each case, the material was cDNA or gDNA derived from T cells, B-cell-depleted T cells, or PBMCs.

This clone was recorded only once. Cohorts were determined from participant-reported clinical history. The study counted Cohort 3 donors as recovered given two negative PCRs, clearance, or symptom resolution. Trimming stripped 8 bases from V and 6 bases from J, with 23 bases between. The CDR3 extends over 15 amino acids. Germline CDR1 and CDR2: WNHNN and SYGVQD (reference sequence). As originally analysed: Estimation of nucleated cell counts relied on the amplification of reference gene primers. Measured with immunoSEQ multiplex PCR; TCRdb has only the in-frame clones, and not every one. V and J calls plus clone size are reproduced from that table; the DNA served to infer D and trimming. The sample lists under 300,000 clones; 70% to 90% were seen once.

The chain links TRBV10-1 to TRBJ2-7; D perhaps matches TRBD2 (6 bases). The origin of this receptor is a woman aged 50 to 60 who had recovered from COVID-19. Sequencing was done on a sample of PBMCs or T cells enriched from blood (not recorded which). The CDR3 sequence is CASSAWGEKVLEQYF. The CDR3 nucleotides are TGCGCCAGCTCAGCCTGGGGGGAGAAGGTGCTCGAGCAGTACTTC.